This entry is about one T cell receptor beta chain. Its antigen remains unidentified. All donors participated as healthy donors of bone marrow. These data belong to a study of cytomegalovirus exposure and HLA in healthy donors. Study-level points and caveats: The study found most TCR sequences rare, yet found some public TCRs in many donors. A later analysis found that most CMV-associated TCR beta chains appeared HLA-restricted.

With 5 bases removed from V and 9 bases from J, the gap between germline ends came to 11 bases. Germline CDR1 and CDR2: SQVTM and ANQGSEA. The CDR3 loop spans 11 amino acids. Use of 60 Vbeta and 13 Jbeta primers characterized the PCR. Profiling relied on immunoSEQ multiplex PCR, and the TCRdb table lists in-frame clones only, not all of them. The table lists 80,000 to 95,000 clones, approximately 57% of them singletons. The material sequenced was PBMCs. The chain recombines TRBV29-1 with TRBJ1-5; the D gene is possibly TRBD1 (5 bases). This receptor was identified in a woman aged 25 to 39 in good health and CMV-seronegative. CDR3 in amino acids: CSVRGKGPQHF. The DNA for the CDR3 is TGCAGCGTTCGGGGGAAGGGGCCCCAGCATTTT.